Described below is a single T cell receptor (beta chain) sequence and its context. Its antigen is undetermined. This sample is part of a study of T-cell reconstitution after alpha-beta-depleted transplantation in children. The CDR3 has 18 residues. CDR1 and CDR2 (germline): SGHRS, YFSETQ. V trimming: 1 base; J trimming: 5 bases; junction bases outside the gene matches: 9. TCRbeta library construction was performed incorporating unique molecular identifiers. Using its own MiXCR run on the PCR reads, TCRdb lists one record per CDR3 protein. The data show about 74,000 distinct CDR3 sequences, 13% to 15% seen once. General study findings and limits: By one year post-transplant, T-cell counts and diversity largely arose from T cells that were newly produced.

The chain joins TRBV5-1 to TRBJ2-2, with 12 bases fitting TRBD2. The sequence derives from a male patient under 10 years old who had a stem cell transplant for acute lymphoblastic leukemia, so the T cells may come from the graft donor. The sequenced sample was PBMCs, mostly from graft donor cells, obtained 180 days after TCRalphabeta/CD19-depleted stem cell transplant. The CDR3 sequence is CASSLITSGRTRTGELFF. CDR3 bases: TGCGCCAGCAGCTTGATCACTAGCGGGAGGACGCGGACCGGGGAGCTGTTTTTT.